This T cell receptor beta chain was sequenced in a study of T cells in Graves' hyperthyroidism and ophthalmopathy. Amplification yielded TCR beta CDR3 regions, with RNA transcripts as the source. HTBI primers were employed in a first-round RT-PCR of the TCR CDR3. TCRdb called the multiplex PCR reads again in MiXCR, with one record for every CDR3 protein. The sample contains around 700,000 distinct CDR3 sequences, around 20% of which appear only once. This clonotype was observed a few times. Patients aged 18 to 65 had newly diagnosed hyperthyroidism that had lasted under 2 months. The sample of blood was obtained at first hyperthyroidism diagnosis (before any ophthalmopathy symptoms). This receptor was taken from a woman between 50 and 59 years old with Graves' hyperthyroidism that later progressed to Graves' ophthalmopathy. Material for sequencing was blood.

The CDR3 DNA follows: TGCAGTGCTAGCCCCGGGACTAGAGTTAATGAGCAGTTCTTC. Translating gives CSASPGTRVNEQFF. This chain links TRBV20-1 with TRBJ2-1; 8 positions match TRBD2. Germline CDR1 reads DFQATT; CDR2 reads SNEGSKA (reference sequence). The CDR3 runs 14 residues. Trimming at V came to 3 bases and at J to 7 bases, leaving 8 bases not matched to a gene.